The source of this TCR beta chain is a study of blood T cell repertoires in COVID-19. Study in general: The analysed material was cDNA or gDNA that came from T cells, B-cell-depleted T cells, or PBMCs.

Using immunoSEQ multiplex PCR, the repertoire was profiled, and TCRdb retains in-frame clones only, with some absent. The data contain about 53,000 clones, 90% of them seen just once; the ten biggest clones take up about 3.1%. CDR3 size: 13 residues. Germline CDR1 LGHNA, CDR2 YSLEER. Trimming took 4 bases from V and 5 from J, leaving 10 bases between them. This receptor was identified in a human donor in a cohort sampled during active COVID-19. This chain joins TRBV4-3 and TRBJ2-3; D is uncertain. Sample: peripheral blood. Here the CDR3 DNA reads TGCGCCAGCAGCCCAGCACAGAGAGATACGCAGTATTTT. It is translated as CASSPAQRDTQYF.